The TCR beta chain described here comes from a study of T cell repertoires in aging, cancer and after chemotherapy. Overall study context: Six age groups, ranging from 30 or younger to 70 or older, included the donors. Notes on the study in general: Untreated cancer patients had significantly lower blood TCR diversity than age-matched healthy donors.

TRB rearrangements spanning V, D and J were amplified using mixed TRB-A/B primers. Via MiXCR, TCRdb re-called the multiplex PCR reads, giving one row per CDR3 protein. The sample lists thousands of distinct CDR3 sequences; roughly 26% were seen once. CDR1 is GTSNPN, CDR2 SVGIG, per germline (reference sequence). This CDR3 has 13 residues. The V gene end was trimmed by 1 base and the J gene end by 5 bases; junction bases not matched to a gene: 3. As to this clonotype: Antigen unknown.

Peripheral blood genomic DNA, not sorted cells or RNA, was the template. This TCR was sampled from a human donor in good health. Sequencing was carried out using blood. The V gene is TRBV30, the J gene TRBJ1-1, with TRBD1 matching over 8 bases. The CDR3 nucleotides read TGTGCCTGGAGTGAGCAGGGGGCGACTGAAGCTTTCTTT. Translating it yields CAWSEQGATEAFF.